The source of this T cell receptor beta chain is a study of regulatory T cells in long-lasting Graves disease. Study-level information: The study counted Graves' disease as persistent given over 5 years of antithyroid drugs and positive TSH receptor antibodies.

To make TCR beta libraries, researchers used iRepertoire HTBI primers and Arm-PCR of CDR3 regions. Authors' processing steps: Identified segments across samples numbered 55 to 70 TRBV and about 13 TRBJ. Each CDR3 protein gets one entry after TCRdb re-called the multiplex PCR reads with MiXCR. The V and J calls, along with clone size, are taken from TCRdb and not from the paper's own processing. The table lists about 660,000 distinct CDR3 sequences, approximately 31% of them singletons. The germline V gene encodes CDR1 KGHDR and CDR2 SFDVKD. Losses at the gene ends were 3 bases for V and 4 bases for J; bases not matched to a gene: 5. The length of the CDR3 is 16 residues. Notes on the study in general: In persistent patients, shared public clonotypes (roughly 2,800) outnumbered those in new patients (about 970). Newly diagnosed disease favored TRBV20-1 and TRBJ2-1 over persistent disease.

As for time point: persistent/refractory GD, antithyroid drugs over 5 years with positive TRAb. PBMC-extracted RNA yielded the TCR library. Note on this clonotype: Its antigen is unknown.

Sequenced here: peripheral blood mononuclear cells (PBMCs), sampled when the disease was refractory, from a patient treated with antithyroid drugs. The chain has TRBV24-1 and TRBJ2-2, with 9 bases fitting TRBD2. The sequence came from a female donor with Graves disease. The CDR3 region has the DNA TGTGCCACCAGTGATGCGGGACTAGCTGTCACCGGGGAGCTGTTTTTT. This gives the protein CATSDAGLAVTGELFF.